This T cell receptor beta chain comes out of a study of monozygotic twins with inflammatory bowel disease. Germline V CDR1 and CDR2: MNHEY, SMNVEV (reference sequence). The CDR3 consists of 19 residues. TCRdb reanalyzed the 5' RACE reads, giving one entry per CDR3 protein sequence and no DNA. The sample holds a few hundred thousand distinct CDR3 sequences. The receptor was isolated from a human donor with ulcerative colitis or Crohn's disease, or a healthy co-twin of an affected twin (not recorded which). Material: blood. The chain is built from TRBV27 and TRBJ2-1; TCRdb's D gene call, TRBD1, goes unchecked for lack of DNA. The CDR3 sequence is CASSFSLVYLGTTNNEQFF.